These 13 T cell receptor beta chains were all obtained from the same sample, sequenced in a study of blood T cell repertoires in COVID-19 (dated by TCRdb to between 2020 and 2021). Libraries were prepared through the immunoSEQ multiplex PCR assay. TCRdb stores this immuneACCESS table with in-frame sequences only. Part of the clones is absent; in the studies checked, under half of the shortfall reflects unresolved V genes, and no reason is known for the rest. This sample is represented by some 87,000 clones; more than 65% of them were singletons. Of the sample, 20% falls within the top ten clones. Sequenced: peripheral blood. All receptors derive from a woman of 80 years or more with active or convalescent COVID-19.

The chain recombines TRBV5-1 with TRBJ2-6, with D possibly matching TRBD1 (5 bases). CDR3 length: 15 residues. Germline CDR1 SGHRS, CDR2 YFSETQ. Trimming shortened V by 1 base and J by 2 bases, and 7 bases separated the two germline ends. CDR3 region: CASSLQGAGANVLTF. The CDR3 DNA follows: TGCGCCAGCAGCTTGCAGGGTGCTGGGGCCAACGTCCTGACTTTC.

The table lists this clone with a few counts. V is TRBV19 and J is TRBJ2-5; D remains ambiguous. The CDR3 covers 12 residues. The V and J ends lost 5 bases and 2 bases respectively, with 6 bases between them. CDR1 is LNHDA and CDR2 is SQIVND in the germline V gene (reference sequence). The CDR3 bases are TGTGCCAGTAGTCACCTACAAGAGACCCAGTACTTC. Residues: CASSHLQETQYF.

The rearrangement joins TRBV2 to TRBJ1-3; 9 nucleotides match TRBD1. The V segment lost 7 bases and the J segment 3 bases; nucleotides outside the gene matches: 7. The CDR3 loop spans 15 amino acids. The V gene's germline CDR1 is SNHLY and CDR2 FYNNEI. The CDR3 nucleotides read TGTGCCAGCACCTCACAGGGGGCGCTTGGAAACACCATATATTTT. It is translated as CASTSQGALGNTIYF.

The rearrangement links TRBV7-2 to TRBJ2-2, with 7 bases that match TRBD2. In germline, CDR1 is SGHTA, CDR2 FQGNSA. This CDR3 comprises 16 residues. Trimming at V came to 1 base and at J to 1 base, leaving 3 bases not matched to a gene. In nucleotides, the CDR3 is TGTGCCAGCAGCTTAGTGACTAGCAGGAACACCGGGGAGCTGTTTTTT. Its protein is CASSLVTSRNTGELFF.

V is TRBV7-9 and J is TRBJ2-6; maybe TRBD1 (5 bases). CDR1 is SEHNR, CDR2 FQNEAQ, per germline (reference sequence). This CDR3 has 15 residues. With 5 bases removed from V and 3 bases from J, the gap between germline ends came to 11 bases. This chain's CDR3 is CASSTGFGGANVLTF. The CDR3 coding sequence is TGTGCCAGCAGCACAGGTTTCGGTGGGGCCAACGTCCTGACTTTC.

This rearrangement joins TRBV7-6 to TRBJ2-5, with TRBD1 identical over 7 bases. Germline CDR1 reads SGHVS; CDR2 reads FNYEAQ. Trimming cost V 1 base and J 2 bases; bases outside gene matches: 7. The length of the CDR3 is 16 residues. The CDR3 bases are TGTGCCAGCAGCTTAGGAGGGGGCAGGGGGCAAGAGACCCAGTACTTC. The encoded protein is CASSLGGGRGQETQYF.

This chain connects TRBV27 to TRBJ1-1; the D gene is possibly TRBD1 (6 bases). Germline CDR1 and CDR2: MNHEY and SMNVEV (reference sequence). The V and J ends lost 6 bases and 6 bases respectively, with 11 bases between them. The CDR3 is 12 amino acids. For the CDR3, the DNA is TGTGCCAGCAGCCCTGGGGGCTCTGAAGCTTTCTTT. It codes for CASSPGGSEAFF.

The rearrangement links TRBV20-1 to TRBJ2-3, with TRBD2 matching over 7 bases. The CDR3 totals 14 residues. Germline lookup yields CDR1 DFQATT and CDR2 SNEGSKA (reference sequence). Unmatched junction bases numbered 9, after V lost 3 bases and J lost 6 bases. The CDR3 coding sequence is TGCAGTGCTAGTCCCGGGGGGAGGTCGGATACGCAGTATTTT. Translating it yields CSASPGGRSDTQYF.

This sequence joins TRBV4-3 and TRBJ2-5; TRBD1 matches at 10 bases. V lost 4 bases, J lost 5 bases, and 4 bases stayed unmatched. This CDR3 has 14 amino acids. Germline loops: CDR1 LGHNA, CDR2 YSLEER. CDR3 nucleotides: TGCGCCAGCAGCCGGGGACAGGGGTGGGAGACCCAGTACTTC. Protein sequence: CASSRGQGWETQYF.

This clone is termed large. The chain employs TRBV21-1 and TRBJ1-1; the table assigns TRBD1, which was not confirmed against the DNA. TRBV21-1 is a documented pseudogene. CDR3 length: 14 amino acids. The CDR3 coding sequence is TGTGCCAGCAGCAACGCAGGGGGGAACACTGAAGCTTTCTTT. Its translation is CASSNAGGNTEAFF.

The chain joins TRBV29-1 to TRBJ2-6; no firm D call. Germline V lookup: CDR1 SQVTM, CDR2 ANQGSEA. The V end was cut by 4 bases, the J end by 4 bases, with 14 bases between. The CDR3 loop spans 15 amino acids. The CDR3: CSVGAATAGANVLTF. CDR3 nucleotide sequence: TGCAGCGTTGGGGCAGCAACGGCCGGGGCCAACGTCCTGACTTTC.

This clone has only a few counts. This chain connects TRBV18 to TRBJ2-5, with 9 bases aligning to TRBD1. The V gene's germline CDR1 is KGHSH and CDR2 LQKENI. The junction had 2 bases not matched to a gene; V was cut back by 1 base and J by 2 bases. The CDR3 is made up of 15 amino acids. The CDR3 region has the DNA TGTGCCAGCTCACCACGACAGGGGGTGCAAGAGACCCAGTACTTC. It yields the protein CASSPRQGVQETQYF.

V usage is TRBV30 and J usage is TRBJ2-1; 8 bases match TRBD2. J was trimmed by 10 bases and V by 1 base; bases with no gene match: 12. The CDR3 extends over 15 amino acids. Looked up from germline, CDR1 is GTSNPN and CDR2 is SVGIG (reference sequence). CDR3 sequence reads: CAWSGRGGPFGEQFF. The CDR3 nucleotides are TGTGCCTGGAGTGGTCGGGGGGGCCCTTTTGGAGAGCAGTTCTTC.